These 23 T cell receptor beta chains were sequenced from one sample in a study of blood T cell repertoires in COVID-19. Repertoires were generated with immunoSEQ multiplex PCR, while TCRdb's copy carries only in-frame clones and drops some. Of 70,000 to 85,000 clones in the sample, about four fifths are singletons; the top ten hold 8.5% to 12%. Sample: peripheral blood. These TCRs come from a man aged 55 to 70 with acute or convalescent COVID-19.

The V and J genes are TRBV4-3 and TRBJ1-6, with no clear D. The ends were cut back, 0 bases at V and 5 bases at J, with 11 bases in the middle. CDR1 and CDR2 from the germline V gene are LGHNA and YSLEER. This CDR3 contains 16 residues. The CDR3 nucleotides are TGCGCCAGCAGCCAAGATCTTAGCAGACATAATTCACCCCTCCACTTT. Protein sequence: CASSQDLSRHNSPLHF.

This chain connects TRBV27 to TRBJ1-2, with 7 bases identical to TRBD1. V shed 6 bases and J 0 bases; nucleotides not matched to a gene: 4. Germline CDR1 MNHEY, CDR2 SMNVEV (reference sequence). The CDR3 length is 14 residues. CDR3 loop: CASRGTAANYGYTF. In DNA, the CDR3 is TGTGCCAGCAGGGGGACAGCAGCTAACTATGGCTACACCTTC.

The V and J genes are TRBV5-4 and TRBJ1-2; 7 nucleotides match TRBD1. The J segment lost 5 bases and the V segment lost 9 bases, leaving 4 bases of the junction unmatched. This CDR3 is 11 amino acids long. Germline CDR1 SGHNT, CDR2 YYREEE (reference sequence). For the CDR3, the DNA is TGTGCCACAGGGGGTGGGTATGGCTACACCTTC. Translation: CATGGGYGYTF.

The chain employs TRBV5-1 and TRBJ1-1, with a possible D match to TRBD1 (5 bases). V dropped 0 bases and J dropped 1 base, with 7 bases sitting between them. The CDR3 totals 14 residues. Germline V CDR1 and CDR2: SGHRS, YFSETQ. The CDR3 sequence is CASSLVGQNTEAFF. The CDR3 DNA reads TGCGCCAGCAGCTTGGTCGGACAGAACACTGAAGCTTTCTTT.

The chain couples TRBV7-2 to TRBJ2-7; the match to TRBD2 covers 8 bases. Per germline, CDR1 SGHTA and CDR2 FQGNSA. Germline trimming cut 1 base from V and 6 bases from J; bases unmatched to any gene: 8. There are 15 residues in the CDR3. The CDR3 loop is CASSLGAGGSLEQYF. CDR3 bases: TGTGCCAGCAGCTTAGGTGCGGGAGGAAGTCTCGAGCAGTACTTC.

The chain employs TRBV29-1 and TRBJ1-3; perhaps TRBD1 as D (6 bases). V was cut by 3 bases and J by 0 bases, with 18 bases left in between. Germline loops: CDR1 SQVTM, CDR2 ANQGSEA. CDR3 length equals 17 residues. This CDR3 is CSVEPGVSTSSGNTIYF. The CDR3 nucleotides are TGCAGCGTTGAGCCAGGGGTCTCAACTAGCTCTGGAAACACCATATATTTT.

The chain uses TRBV6-5 and TRBJ1-5; perhaps TRBD1 as D (5 bases). The V end was cut by 8 bases, the J end by 3 bases, with 11 bases between. Germline V lookup: CDR1 MNHEY, CDR2 SVGAGI. CDR3 size: 13 residues. In DNA, the CDR3 is TGTGCCAGCTTAAGGGACTACAATCAGCCCCAGCATTTT. Translation: CASLRDYNQPQHF.

This clone was seen a few times. The V and J genes are TRBV7-2 and TRBJ1-2, with D tentatively TRBD1 (6 bases). The CDR3 totals 15 residues. Trimming removed 1 base from V and 3 bases from J, with 12 bases in between. Germline CDR1 and CDR2: SGHTA and FQGNSA. The CDR3 spells CASSLGGGGDYGYTF. CDR3 nucleotides: TGTGCCAGCAGCTTAGGAGGGGGGGGAGACTATGGCTACACCTTC.

CDR3 protein: CASSSPRTSNYGYTF. The CDR3 nucleotides read TGTGCCAGCAGTTCCCCTCGGACATCAAACTATGGCTACACCTTC. This chain uses TRBV6-6 with TRBJ1-2, with D possibly being TRBD1 (5 bases). The CDR3 is made up of 15 amino acids. V lost 4 bases and J 2 bases, leaving 14 bases between the germline ends. Germline V lookup: CDR1 MNHNY, CDR2 SVGAGI (reference sequence).

The chain joins TRBV7-2 to TRBJ2-7; perhaps TRBD1 as D (6 bases). Trimming took 5 bases from V and 1 from J, leaving 15 bases between them. Germline CDR1 and CDR2: SGHTA and FQGNSA. The CDR3 totals 15 residues. The CDR3 sequence: CASSPGQSASYEQYF. CDR3 sequence (DNA): TGTGCCAGCAGCCCCGGACAGTCAGCTTCCTACGAGCAGTACTTC.

The rearrangement joins TRBV25-1 to TRBJ1-4, with D hard to call. V was cut by 1 base and J by 8 bases, with 14 bases left in between. This CDR3 has 15 residues. The germline gives CDR1 MGHDK, CDR2 SYGVNS. CDR3 DNA: TGTGCCAGCAGTGAATCGTGGTCACGGCGGGAAAAACTGTTTTTT. It is translated as CASSESWSRREKLFF.

The chain employs TRBV19 and TRBJ2-7; D remains ambiguous. V lost 1 base and J 2 bases, leaving 9 bases between the germline ends. Germline-derived CDR1 and CDR2 are LNHDA and SQIVND (reference sequence). CDR3 length equals 14 residues. Here the CDR3 reads CASSIGGGPYEQYF. The CDR3 nucleotides are TGTGCCAGTAGTATAGGTGGCGGCCCCTACGAGCAGTACTTC.

This clone was counted only a few times. CDR3 bases: TGTGCCAGCAGCGGGACTAGCGGGGGGTCCAATGAGCAGTTCTTC. Its translation is CASSGTSGGSNEQFF. This chain connects TRBV9 to TRBJ2-1, with TRBD2 matching 14 bases. The CDR3 spans 15 residues. In germline, CDR1 is SGDLS, CDR2 YYNGEE. Trimming removed 3 bases from V and 6 bases from J; junction bases left unmatched: 2.

The chain uses TRBV5-6 and TRBJ2-3, with 10 bases aligning to TRBD2. Germline V gives CDR1 SGHDT, CDR2 YYEEEE. V gave up 4 bases and J gave up 4 bases; unmatched junction bases: 12. This CDR3 region has 17 residues. The CDR3 loop reads CASSPRRTSGLPDTQYF. Here the CDR3 DNA reads TGTGCCAGCAGCCCCAGGCGGACTAGCGGCCTTCCAGATACGCAGTATTTT.

As DNA, the CDR3 is TGTGCCAGCAGCTCCTCAGGGAGGGCGCTAAATTCACCCCTCCACTTT. Amino acids: CASSSSGRALNSPLHF. The chain combines TRBV7-2 with TRBJ1-6; weak D call: TRBD1 (5 bases). CDR1 is SGHTA, CDR2 FQGNSA, per germline. This CDR3 has 16 amino acids. Trimming took 4 bases from V and 7 from J, leaving 17 bases between them.

The chain employs TRBV21-1 and TRBJ1-2; the table's TRBD1 call for D was not verified on the DNA. TRBV21-1 is described as a pseudogene. The CDR3 extends over 13 amino acids. CDR3 residues: CAFEAGSSYGYTF. The CDR3 bases are TGTGCCTTTGAGGCAGGGTCTAGCTATGGCTACACCTTC.

V is TRBV5-1 and J is TRBJ2-6, with 7 bases fitting TRBD2. Trimming cost V 4 bases and J 4 bases; bases outside gene matches: 8. Germline values: CDR1 SGHRS, CDR2 YFSETQ. The CDR3 consists of 16 residues. As DNA, the CDR3 is TGCGCCAGCAGCCCGATGGGGGGGAGAGGGGCCAACGTCCTGACTTTC. Translated, it gives CASSPMGGRGANVLTF.

This sequence joins TRBV21-1 and TRBJ2-4; the table names TRBD1, a call not compared with the DNA. TRBV21-1 corresponds to a pseudogene. The CDR3 loop spans 17 amino acids. The CDR3 nucleotides are TGTGCCAGCAGCCAATGGGTAGGAGAGCCGGGACAGGGAGTGGGGTACTTC. This codes for CASSQWVGEPGQGVGYF.

The chain employs TRBV6-5 and TRBJ2-1, with TRBD2 matching 8 bases. This CDR3 has 15 residues. Looked up from germline, CDR1 is MNHEY and CDR2 is SVGAGI. V shed 6 bases and J 5 bases; nucleotides not matched to a gene: 9. As DNA, the CDR3 is TGTGCCAGCAGGGGGGAGCGGGAGTCCCACAATGAGCAGTTCTTC. Its translation: CASRGERESHNEQFF.

The chain links TRBV11-2 to TRBJ1-1, with 11 bases that match TRBD1. From germline, CDR1 is SGHAT and CDR2 FQNNGV. The junction had 6 bases not matched to a gene; V was cut back by 4 bases and J by 5 bases. This CDR3 has 15 residues. CDR3 sequence (DNA): TGTGCCAGCAGCTGGGGGACAGGGGGAAATACTGAAGCTTTCTTT. Its translation: CASSWGTGGNTEAFF.

The V call is TRBV4-3, the J call TRBJ1-5, with D unresolved. From germline, CDR1 is LGHNA and CDR2 YSLEER. V lost 1 base, J lost 2 bases, and 9 bases lay in between. The CDR3 runs to 15 residues. The CDR3 region is CASSQAGSGNQPQHF. The CDR3 region has the DNA TGCGCCAGCAGCCAAGCTGGTAGTGGCAATCAGCCCCAGCATTTT.

The chain has TRBV3-1 (or the pseudogene TRBV3-2) and TRBJ2-2; the match to TRBD2 covers 9 bases. This CDR3 comprises 14 residues. Germline V gene data show CDR1 as LGHDT and CDR2 as YNNKEL (reference sequence). The ends lost 7 bases at V and 8 bases at J; junction bases unmatched: 8. Here the CDR3 reads CASTIAGGRGELFF. DNA of the CDR3: TGTGCCAGCACGATTGCGGGGGGGCGTGGGGAGCTGTTTTTT.

This sequence joins TRBV4-1 and TRBJ1-6; D gene ambiguous. CDR1 is MGHRA, CDR2 YSYEKL, per germline. This CDR3 is 15 amino acids long. V shed 6 bases and J shed 7 bases, with 16 bases lying between them. The CDR3 loop reads CASSSTTLGNSPLHF. In DNA, the CDR3 is TGCGCCAGCAGTTCGACTACACTAGGGAATTCACCCCTCCACTTT.